This note documents a single T cell receptor beta chain sequence. Its cognate antigen is unknown. The PCR had 60 Vbeta and 13 Jbeta primers. Profiled with immunoSEQ multiplex PCR; TCRdb holds only in-frame clones, not every one. The sample has 120,000 or so clones, roughly 78% seen once. Between the trimmed V and J ends, which lost 3 bases and 2 bases, there was a span of 12 bases. Germline lookup yields CDR1 SGDLS and CDR2 YYNGEE. This CDR3 comprises 15 residues. Though probably carrying unrecorded immune exposures, donors were nominally healthy at sampling. The sample is drawn from a study of cytomegalovirus exposure and HLA in healthy donors. General study results and limits: The study labeled roughly 160 TCR beta chains cytomegalovirus-associated. Presence/absence results assume similar sequencing depth per donor, which may not hold.

This clonotype was obtained from a woman in her 40s in good health and CMV-seronegative. This chain joins TRBV9 and TRBJ1-3, with a tentative D call TRBD1 (6 bases). The sample taken for sequencing was PBMCs. CDR3 in DNA: TGTGCCAGCAGCGACCAGGGGACCCCTGGAAACACCATATATTTT. Protein product: CASSDQGTPGNTIYF.